This entry describes one T cell receptor (beta chain). The target of this receptor is not known. No qualities accompany the bases; no much larger clone lies one base away. The collaborating institutions used their own protocols to collect whole blood in K2EDTA tubes. For TCRbeta analysis, collaborator samples were shipped as frozen whole blood, as isolated PBMCs, or as DNA extracted from either sample type. This specimen belongs to a study of blood T cell repertoires in COVID-19 (dated by TCRdb to the early 2020s). In terms of the full investigation: Samples covering the acute and convalescent phases of COVID-19 were provided by collaborators in the United States, Italy and Spain. The prospective study material was composed of cDNA or gDNA derived from T cells, B-cell-depleted T cells, or PBMCs. The dataset comprised deeply sampled blood TCRbeta repertoires from subjects exposed to, actively infected with, or recovered from COVID-19. The repertoires were made available in a free public database intended to serve as a resource for research on the immune response to SARS-CoV-2. The samples were drawn from two sources: the first 160 participants of the ongoing ImmuneRACE study, and 1,200 or so subjects contributed by 6 global collaborators. Sample metadata almost always included a de-identified subject ID, COVID-19 status, age in years and sex. HLA class I and class II types, where available, came from metadata supplied by the sample provider rather than from assay-based typing. Study-wide conclusions, independent of this receptor: How much clinical and demographic metadata was included differed by source and by participant, and the metadata was provided uncurated.

From cysteine to phenylalanine, the CDR3 is 13 amino acids long. Only CDR3 DNA remains: 39 bases, in frame from the first base. From a lookup of the germline V gene, CDR1 and CDR2 are SNHLY and FYNNEI. V is pared back by 6 bases and J by 4 bases, with 12 bases lying between the germline termini. TCRbeta CDR3 regions were amplified from genomic DNA using the immunoSEQ Assay, a bias-controlled multiplex PCR. Per the authors' processing: Within the assay, amplification of reference gene primers was used to estimate how many nucleated cells each sample contained. To quantify the absolute abundance of each unique TCRbeta CDR3 rearrangement, sequence reads were collapsed and filtered. For each sample, productive Simpson clonality was calculated as the square root of Simpson's diversity index across productive rearrangements. As stored in TCRdb, this immuneACCESS dataset retains in-frame rearrangements with V and J assigned. A fraction of the clones does not appear; measured against another copy, unresolved V genes explain less than half of the discrepancy, and the remainder lacks a known reason. Clone size and V and J calls were adopted from that table, with D and trimming inferred from the DNA. The table for this sample lists about 87,000 clones; around 80% of them were counted only once. Approximately 15% of the sample belongs to the ten largest clones.

The origin of this receptor is an elderly woman with active or convalescent COVID-19. What was sequenced was peripheral blood. The sequence joins TRBV2 to TRBJ2-5; D gene: possibly TRBD2, on 5 matching bases. CDR3 loop: CASRWTGPETQYF. Here is the DNA: TGTGCCAGCAGATGGACTGGTCCAGAGACCCAGTACTTC.